This T cell receptor beta chain was observed in a study of CD8 T cells in ankylosing spondylitis. Findings and caveats of the study: Researchers reportedly found disease-linked clones significantly enriched in matched ankylosing spondylitis synovial fluid.

Notes on this clonotype: Its antigen is not identified. This may arise from a read error, as a much more abundant clone is one base away.

Generation of TCR beta libraries employed quantitative 5'-RACE incorporating molecular barcodes. TCRdb called the 5' RACE reads again in MiXCR, with one record for every CDR3 protein. This table has about 130,000 distinct CDR3 sequences, 9.3% appearing once. The TCR sequence derives from a male donor with ankylosing spondylitis or in good health (not recorded which). The source material was blood, either unsorted or a sorted T cell fraction (not recorded which).

CDR3 in DNA: TGTGCCAGCGGGCGGAGTATCACCGGGGAGCTGTTTTTT. It specifies CASGRSITGELFF. V and J are TRBV12-3 or TRBV12-4 and TRBJ2-2; the D is unclear. Trimming removed 8 bases at V and 4 bases at J, with 11 bases between. This CDR3 contains 13 residues.